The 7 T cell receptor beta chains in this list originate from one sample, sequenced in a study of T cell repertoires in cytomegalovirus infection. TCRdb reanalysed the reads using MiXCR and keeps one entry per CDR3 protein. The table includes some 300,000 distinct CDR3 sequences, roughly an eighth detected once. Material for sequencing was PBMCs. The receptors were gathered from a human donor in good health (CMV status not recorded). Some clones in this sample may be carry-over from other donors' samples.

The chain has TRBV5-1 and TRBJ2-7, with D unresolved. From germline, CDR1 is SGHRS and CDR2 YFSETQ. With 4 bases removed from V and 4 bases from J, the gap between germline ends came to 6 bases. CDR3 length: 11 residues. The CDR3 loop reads CASSTLYEQYF. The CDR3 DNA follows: TGCGCCAGCAGCACCCTATACGAGCAGTACTTC.

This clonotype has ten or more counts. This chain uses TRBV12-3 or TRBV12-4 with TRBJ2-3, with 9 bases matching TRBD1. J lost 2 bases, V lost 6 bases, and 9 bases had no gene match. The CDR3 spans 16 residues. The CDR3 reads CASSMDGTGPTDTQYF. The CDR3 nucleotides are TGTGCCAGCAGCATGGATGGGACAGGGCCCACAGATACGCAGTATTTT.

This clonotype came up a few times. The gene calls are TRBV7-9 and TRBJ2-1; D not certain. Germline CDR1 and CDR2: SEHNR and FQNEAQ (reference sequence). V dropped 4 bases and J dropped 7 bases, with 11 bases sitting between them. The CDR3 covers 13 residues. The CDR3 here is CASSSWVGNEQFF. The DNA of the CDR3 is TGTGCCAGCAGCTCCTGGGTGGGAAATGAGCAGTTCTTC.

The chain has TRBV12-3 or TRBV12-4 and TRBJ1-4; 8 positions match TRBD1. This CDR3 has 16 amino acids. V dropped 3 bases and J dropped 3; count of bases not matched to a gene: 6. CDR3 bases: TGTGCCAGCAGTTTTTCATCGGACAGGGCTAATGAAAAACTGTTTTTT. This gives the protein CASSFSSDRANEKLFF.

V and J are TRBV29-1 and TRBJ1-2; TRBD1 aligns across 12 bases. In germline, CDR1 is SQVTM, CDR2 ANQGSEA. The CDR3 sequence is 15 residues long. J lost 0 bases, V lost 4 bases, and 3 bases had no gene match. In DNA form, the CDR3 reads TGCAGCGTTGGGGGACAGGGGGCCTCTAACTATGGCTACACCTTC. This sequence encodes CSVGGQGASNYGYTF.

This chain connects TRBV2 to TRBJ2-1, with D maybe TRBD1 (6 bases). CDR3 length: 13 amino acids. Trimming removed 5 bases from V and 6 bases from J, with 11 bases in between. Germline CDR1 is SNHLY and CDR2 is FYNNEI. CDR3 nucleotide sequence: TGTGCCAGCAGTCCACAGGGCGGCAATGAGCAGTTCTTC. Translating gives CASSPQGGNEQFF.

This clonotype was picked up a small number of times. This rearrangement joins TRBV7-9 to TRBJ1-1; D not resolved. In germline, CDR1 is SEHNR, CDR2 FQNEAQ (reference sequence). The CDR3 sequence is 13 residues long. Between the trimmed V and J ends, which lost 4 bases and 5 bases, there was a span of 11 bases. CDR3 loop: CASSSRERTEAFF. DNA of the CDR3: TGTGCCAGCAGCTCACGGGAAAGGACTGAAGCTTTCTTT.